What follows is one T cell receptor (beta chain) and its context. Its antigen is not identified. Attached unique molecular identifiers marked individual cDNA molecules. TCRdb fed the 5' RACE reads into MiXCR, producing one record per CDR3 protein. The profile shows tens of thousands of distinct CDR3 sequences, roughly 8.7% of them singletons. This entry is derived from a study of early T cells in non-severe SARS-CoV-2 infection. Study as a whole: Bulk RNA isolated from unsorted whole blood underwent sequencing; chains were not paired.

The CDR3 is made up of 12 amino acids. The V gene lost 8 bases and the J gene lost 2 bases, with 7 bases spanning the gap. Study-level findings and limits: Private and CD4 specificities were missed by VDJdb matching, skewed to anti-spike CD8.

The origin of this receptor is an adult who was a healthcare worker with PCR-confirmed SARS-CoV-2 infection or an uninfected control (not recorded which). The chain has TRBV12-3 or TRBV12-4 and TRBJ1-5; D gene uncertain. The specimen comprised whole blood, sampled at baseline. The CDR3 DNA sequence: TGTGCCAGCTGTATGGGCAATCAGCCCCAGCATTTT. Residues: CASCMGNQPQHF.